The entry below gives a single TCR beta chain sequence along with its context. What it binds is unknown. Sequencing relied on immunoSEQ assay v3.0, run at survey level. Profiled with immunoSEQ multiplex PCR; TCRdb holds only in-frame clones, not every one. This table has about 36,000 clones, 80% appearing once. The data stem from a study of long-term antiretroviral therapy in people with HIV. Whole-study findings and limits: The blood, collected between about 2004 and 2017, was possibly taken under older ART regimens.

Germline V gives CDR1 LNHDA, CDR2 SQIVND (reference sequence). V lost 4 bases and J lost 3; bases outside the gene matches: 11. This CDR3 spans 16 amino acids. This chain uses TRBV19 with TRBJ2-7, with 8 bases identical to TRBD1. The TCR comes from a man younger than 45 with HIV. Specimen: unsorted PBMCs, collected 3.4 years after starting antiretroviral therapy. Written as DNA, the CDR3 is TGTGCCAGTAGTAGACAACCGACAGGGGCAGTCTACGAGCAGTACTTC. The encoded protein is CASSRQPTGAVYEQYF.